The 25 T cell receptor beta chains reported below all come from one sample, sequenced in a study of identical twins. TCRdb ran MiXCR on the 5' RACE reads and lists one entry per CDR3 protein. Among 350,000 to 450,000 distinct CDR3 sequences listed, around 20% were seen once. The material sequenced was naive T cells sorted from blood. The receptors stem from a man aged 50 to 59 in good health.

This clonotype was counted only a few times. This chain connects TRBV12-3 or TRBV12-4 to TRBJ2-7; no definite D call. V lost 4 bases and J lost 3, with 7 bases in between. The CDR3 is made up of 12 amino acids. The CDR3 sequence is CASSYVFYEQYF. The CDR3 bases are TGTGCCAGCAGTTATGTATTCTACGAGCAGTACTTC.

This clonotype was counted only a few times. J is TRBJ2-3 and V is TRBV29-1, with D hard to call. Per germline, CDR1 SQVTM and CDR2 ANQGSEA. With 7 bases removed from V and 0 bases from J, the gap between germline ends came to 17 bases. The CDR3 consists of 15 residues. The CDR3 nucleotides are TGCAGCGCGACGACACTTCTTTCTAGCACAGATACGCAGTATTTT. Amino acids: CSATTLLSSTDTQYF.

This clonotype turned up a few times. The rearrangement joins TRBV4-3 to TRBJ1-5, with 7 bases identical to TRBD1. The CDR3 length is 15 residues. In germline, CDR1 is LGHNA, CDR2 YSLEER. The J segment lost 6 bases and the V segment lost 3 bases, leaving 8 bases of the junction unmatched. DNA of the CDR3: TGCGCCAGCAGCCAGCTCCGGGACAGAGGTCAGCCCCAGCATTTT. Its protein product is CASSQLRDRGQPQHF.

The chain has TRBV20-1 and TRBJ1-1; D is unresolved. Germline loops: CDR1 DFQATT, CDR2 SNEGSKA (reference sequence). V lost 0 bases and J lost 3, with 8 bases in between. This CDR3 has 13 residues. CDR3 nucleotide sequence: TGCAGTGCTAGAGAGGTAGGCTACACTGAAGCTTTCTTT. Translation: CSAREVGYTEAFF.

This clonotype was observed a handful of times. The V call is TRBV9, the J call TRBJ2-2, with D tentatively TRBD2 (6 bases). V was shortened by 3 bases and J by 3 bases, with 18 bases between the two germline ends. CDR1 SGDLS and CDR2 YYNGEE come from the germline V gene. This CDR3 has 17 residues. The CDR3 DNA follows: TGTGCCAGCAGCGATCCGGGGATAGCGGAGGACACCGGGGAGCTGTTTTTT. The encoded protein is CASSDPGIAEDTGELFF.

The V call is TRBV5-1, the J call TRBJ2-7; perhaps TRBD1 as D (6 bases). Looked up from germline, CDR1 is SGHRS and CDR2 is YFSETQ. The CDR3 extends over 14 amino acids. The V end lost 4 bases, the J end lost 0 bases, and 11 bases lay between the germline ends. CDR3 bases: TGCGCCAGCAGCATCGGACAGATCTCCTACGAGCAGTACTTC. Residues: CASSIGQISYEQYF. Drawing the rest from reference TRBV5-1 and TRBJ2-7, the complete variable domain is KAGVTQTPRYLIKTRGQQVTLSCSPISGHRSVSWYQQTPGQGLQFLFEYFSETQRNKGNFPGRFSGRQFSNSRSEMNVSTLELGDSALYLCASSIGQISYEQYFGPGTRLTVT.

This clonotype was detected only a few times. The chain is built from TRBV4-1 and TRBJ2-1, with 9 bases fitting TRBD1. The junction had 4 bases not matched to a gene; V was cut back by 4 bases and J by 6 bases. The germline gives CDR1 MGHRA, CDR2 YSYEKL. The CDR3 sequence is 14 residues long. CDR3 in amino acids: CASSPADRGNEQFF. CDR3 DNA sequence: TGCGCCAGCAGCCCTGCGGACAGGGGCAATGAGCAGTTCTTC.

This clonotype was observed a few times. The chain is built from TRBV4-2 and TRBJ2-1; TRBD1 is a possible D gene (6 bases). Trimming stripped 0 bases from V and 4 bases from J, with 13 bases between. This CDR3 has 16 amino acids. CDR1 is LGHNA and CDR2 is YNFKEQ in the germline V gene. The CDR3 protein is CASSQDNRQGYNEQFF. In nucleotides, the CDR3 is TGTGCCAGCAGCCAAGATAACCGGCAGGGGTACAATGAGCAGTTCTTC.

This clonotype was observed at least ten times. This sequence joins TRBV2 and TRBJ2-3, with TRBD2 identical over 8 bases. The CDR3 has 17 amino acids. Trimming at V came to 4 bases and at J to 0 bases, leaving 9 bases not matched to a gene. Germline V gives CDR1 SNHLY, CDR2 FYNNEI. The chain's CDR3 is CASSGWVAGPSTDTQYF. CDR3 sequence (DNA): TGTGCCAGCAGTGGTTGGGTAGCGGGGCCCAGCACAGATACGCAGTATTTT.

This clonotype was picked up a small number of times. The chain uses TRBV24-1 and TRBJ2-3; the D gene is possibly TRBD1 (5 bases). V was clipped by 4 bases and J by 4 bases, with 8 bases between them. From germline, CDR1 is KGHDR and CDR2 SFDVKD. The CDR3 consists of 13 residues. CDR3 in DNA: TGTGCCACCAGTGAACCAGGGTCAGATACGCAGTATTTT. Its protein product is CATSEPGSDTQYF.

The rearrangement links TRBV4-2 to TRBJ1-4; 8 bases match TRBD1. CDR1 and CDR2 (germline): LGHNA, YNFKEQ. The V segment lost 0 bases and the J segment 8 bases; nucleotides outside the gene matches: 8. The CDR3 is 16 residues long. Written as DNA, the CDR3 is TGTGCCAGCAGCCAAGATTCGTCCAGGGGGCGGGAAAAACTGTTTTTT. It encodes CASSQDSSRGREKLFF.

Ten or more counts support this clonotype. The chain combines TRBV20-1 with TRBJ2-1; 9 bases map to TRBD1. Per the germline V gene, CDR1 is DFQATT and CDR2 is SNEGSKA (reference sequence). The CDR3 sequence is 12 residues long. Trimming at V came to 6 bases and at J to 7 bases, leaving 4 bases not matched to a gene. CDR3 sequence: CSAGTGKNEQFF. The CDR3 DNA reads TGCAGTGCCGGGACAGGGAAAAATGAGCAGTTCTTC.

In its sample, this clonotype was seen many times. V and J are TRBV2 and TRBJ1-6, with D hard to call. Trimming stripped 4 bases from V and 0 bases from J, with 13 bases between. CDR1 and CDR2 from the germline V gene are SNHLY and FYNNEI. The CDR3 contains 17 residues. The CDR3 DNA reads as TGTGCCAGCAGTGGTCAACTACTAAGCTCCTATAATTCACCCCTCCACTTT. It codes for CASSGQLLSSYNSPLHF.

A few counts support this clonotype. V usage is TRBV10-3 and J usage is TRBJ2-1; D may be TRBD2 (6 bases). Looked up from germline, CDR1 is ENHRY and CDR2 is SYGVKD. This CDR3 spans 14 amino acids. Trimming shortened V by 3 bases and J by 10 bases, and 16 bases separated the two germline ends. As DNA, the CDR3 is TGTGCCATCAGTGATGGGCGCCGGGAGATCGAGCAGTTCTTC. Translating it yields CAISDGRREIEQFF.

This clonotype has only a few counts. The chain has TRBV4-3 and TRBJ2-3; 10 bases map to TRBD2. Germline CDR1 reads LGHNA; CDR2 reads YSLEER. J gave up 0 bases and V 0 bases, and 3 bases lay outside the gene matches. This CDR3 spans 17 amino acids. For the CDR3, the DNA is TGCGCCAGCAGCCAAGATGCAGCGGGAGGGAGCACAGATACGCAGTATTTT. Protein: CASSQDAAGGSTDTQYF.

The chain uses TRBV7-9 and TRBJ2-1; D is unclear. Germline lookup yields CDR1 SEHNR and CDR2 FQNEAQ (reference sequence). CDR3 length equals 12 residues. The ends were cut back, 3 bases at V and 9 bases at J, with 9 bases in the middle. This CDR3 reads CASSFALGEQFF. The CDR3 coding sequence is TGTGCCAGCAGCTTTGCACTTGGTGAGCAGTTCTTC. Full variable domain (missing parts from reference TRBV7-9 and TRBJ2-1): DTGVSQNPRHKITKRGQNVTFRCDPISEHNRLYWYRQTLGQGPEFLTYFQNEAQLEKSRLLSDRFSAERPKGSFSTLEIQRTEQGDSAMYLCASSFALGEQFFGPGTRLTVL.

This clonotype was seen more than once but under ten times. V is TRBV7-8 and J is TRBJ1-2, with D possibly TRBD1 on 6 matching bases. The V gene's germline CDR1 is SGHVS and CDR2 FQNEAQ. This CDR3 spans 15 amino acids. V lost 2 bases, J lost 0 bases, and 10 bases lay in between. The CDR3, as DNA: TGTGCCAGCAGCTTAACGGGGGGCGCTAACTATGGCTACACCTTC. This translates into CASSLTGGANYGYTF.

The chain links TRBV5-1 to TRBJ2-3; tentatively, D is TRBD2 (6 bases). V lost 1 base and J 0 bases, leaving 12 bases between the germline ends. This CDR3 spans 16 amino acids. The germline CDR1 and CDR2 sequences are SGHRS and YFSETQ. The CDR3 reads CASSLRGGISTDTQYF. For the CDR3, the DNA is TGCGCCAGCAGCTTGCGGGGCGGGATAAGCACAGATACGCAGTATTTT.

This clonotype was observed at least ten times. The J gene is TRBJ2-5, the V gene TRBV20-1; 8 bases map to TRBD2. The CDR3 sequence is 13 residues long. Germline CDR1 DFQATT, CDR2 SNEGSKA (reference sequence). The junction had 3 bases not matched to a gene; V was cut back by 1 base and J by 5 bases. Here the CDR3 reads CSARGAGDETQYF. The CDR3 DNA is TGCAGTGCTAGAGGAGCGGGAGACGAGACCCAGTACTTC.

This clonotype occurred many times. The genes are TRBV6-1 and TRBJ1-1; TRBD1 agrees at 7 bases. The CDR3 has 14 amino acids. In germline, CDR1 is MNHNS, CDR2 SASEGT. Germline trimming cut 6 bases from V and 2 bases from J; bases unmatched to any gene: 6. CDR3 DNA: TGTGCCAGCAGCTTGACAGGGTCTAACACTGAAGCTTTCTTT. Translation gives CASSLTGSNTEAFF.

This clonotype was seen only a few times. The V call is TRBV4-3, the J call TRBJ1-2; D is unresolved. Trimming cost V 0 bases and J 10 bases, with 15 bases left between them. CDR1 is LGHNA, CDR2 YSLEER, per germline. The CDR3 spans 14 residues. CDR3 DNA sequence: TGCGCCAGCAGCCAAGATATGACTAGACGGCCCTACACCTTC. Translation: CASSQDMTRRPYTF.

Only a few counts were recorded for this clonotype. V gene TRBV5-8 combines with J gene TRBJ2-1; D is unresolved. CDR3 length: 14 amino acids. The germline V and J ends were trimmed by 7 bases and 10 bases, with 21 bases remaining between them. Per the germline V gene, CDR1 is SGHTS and CDR2 is YDEGEE. For the CDR3, the DNA is TGTGCCAGCTGCTGGAGTCCGATAGGTTTGGAGCAGTTCTTC. Its translation: CASCWSPIGLEQFF.

This clonotype was seen a few times. The chain links TRBV7-2 to TRBJ2-7, with D possibly matching TRBD2 (6 bases). The CDR3 runs to 14 residues. V lost 3 bases to trimming and J lost 2 bases, with 11 bases between them. CDR1 is SGHTA and CDR2 is FQGNSA in the germline V gene. CDR3 bases: TGTGCCAGCAGCTTTGGGGACTCAACCTACGAGCAGTACTTC. Translated, it gives CASSFGDSTYEQYF.

The J gene is TRBJ2-3, the V gene TRBV20-1, with a possible D match to TRBD2 (6 bases). The CDR3 consists of 14 residues. V was pared by 6 bases and J by 4 bases, with 17 bases between. Germline CDR1 reads DFQATT; CDR2 reads SNEGSKA (reference sequence). The CDR3 loop reads CSAVVPGAADTQYF. In DNA form, the CDR3 reads TGCAGTGCCGTCGTTCCGGGAGCTGCAGATACGCAGTATTTT.

This clonotype came up a few times. The V call is TRBV10-3, the J call TRBJ2-1; TRBD2 is a possible D gene (5 bases). The germline V and J ends were trimmed by 3 bases and 5 bases, with 11 bases remaining between them. From germline, CDR1 is ENHRY and CDR2 SYGVKD. The CDR3 runs to 14 residues. The CDR3 DNA reads as TGTGCCATCAGTGACTGGGCGCGGGACAATGAGCAGTTCTTC. Protein sequence: CAISDWARDNEQFF.